There are a few counts of the clone carrying this T cell receptor (beta chain). Its antigen remains unknown. One base away lies a much larger clone, so this may be a sequencing read error. Germline V gene data show CDR1 as MNHEY and CDR2 as SVGAGI. This CDR3 region has 15 residues. The template was RNA from unsorted bulk tissue. More than 3 cm separated this lung sample from the edge of the tumor. This specimen comes from a study of tumor and adjacent non-tumor tissue in lung cancer. Study-wide results and caveats: Top 100 clones took a larger repertoire share in normal lung. Tumor tissue had significantly higher TCR diversity than normal lung. Patients with more diverse tumor TCRs had worse survival.

A modified ARM-PCR protocol with three rounds of nested PCR amplified TCRbeta. TCRdb recomputed calls from the multiplex PCR reads with MiXCR, one row per CDR3 protein. The data contain 47,000 or so distinct CDR3 sequences, 55% to 65% of them singletons. Material: distant non-tumor lung tissue. This TCR was recovered from a woman in her 70s with non-small cell lung cancer. The chain combines TRBV6-5 with TRBJ2-1, with 10 bases fitting TRBD1. The CDR3 bases are TGTGCCAGCAGTCCCGGACAGGGGGTGGCGAATGGGCAGTTCTTC. Amino acid sequence: CASSPGQGVANGQFF.